Listed here is a single T cell receptor beta chain. This clone's antigen is unknown. Base qualities were left out, and no much larger clone turns up one base away. The data are from a study of sequential checkpoint blockade in melanoma (dated by TCRdb to between 2017 and 2020). For the study in its entirety: Using 1:1 randomization, the trial assigned patients either to first-line nivolumab followed by ipilimumab (arm A) or to ipilimumab followed by nivolumab (arm B). Matched tumor biopsies were taken from some 20 patients before treatment and at week 13, after single-agent nivolumab (arm A) or ipilimumab (arm B). In roughly 80% of the matched pre- and post-treatment tumor biopsy pairs, both biopsies came from the same lesion. Maintenance nivolumab was given following each of the two trial sequences. DNA from 91 pretreatment melanoma tumor samples underwent TCRbeta immunosequencing.

Per the publication, the treatment or condition label means: randomized to nivolumab then ipilimumab (arm A) or the reverse (arm B). No trial patient had received prior DNA-damaging chemotherapy. CheckMate 064, a randomized, open-label phase II trial of sequential checkpoint blockade, was the source of the samples, all of which came from patients with melanoma. Tumor TCR sequencing used genomic DNA from formalin-fixed paraffin-embedded (FFPE) tissue samples. The CDR3, from cysteine to phenylalanine, totals 18 residues. CDR3 DNA is the only sequence kept; it has 54 bases, read in frame from the first base. V sheds 2 bases and J sheds 1 base, leaving 19 bases between their ends. Reading the germline V gene gives CDR1 SGHRS and CDR2 YFSETQ. TCRbeta CDR3 regions were immunosequenced from genomic DNA with the immunoSEQ Assay. Before high-throughput sequencing, the genomic DNA was amplified using bias-controlled multiplex PCR. In the paper's pipeline: To quantify the absolute abundance of each unique TCRbeta CDR3 region, the sequences were collapsed and filtered. Clonality, defined as 1 minus Pielou's evenness, was calculated using productive rearrangements only. Tumor T-cell fraction was calculated by normalizing TCRbeta template counts to usable DNA, which was estimated from several housekeeping genes. A previously published method was used to identify clones whose frequencies were significantly greater in on-treatment samples than in baseline samples. The table was pulled from immuneACCESS by TCRdb, which kept in-frame rearrangements only. Such tables lose some clones; where checked, under half of the loss comes from unresolved V genes, and the rest has no known cause. The DNA was the basis for D and trimming; V, J and clone size are from that table. The table for this sample lists about 3,200 clones; 15% to 20% of them were counted only once. Around 28% of the sample lies in the top ten.

What the work shows at the level of the full study, not this receptor alone: Patients whose tumor T-cell fraction and clonality increased by week 13 were about 30 times more likely to achieve clinical benefit. Larger, independent patient cohorts are needed to validate the response-prediction model that combines TCR metrics and mutation burden. Small sample sizes and reduced statistical power limited the within-arm analyses of tumor T-cell fraction. Among patients in arm A, the nivolumab-first arm, pretreatment tumor TIL clonality was associated with response (P = .04). PD-L1 staining and CD8+ T-cell counts correlated with tumor T-cell fraction and clonality, whereas mutational load did not.

This receptor chain uses TRBV5-1 and TRBJ2-1; TRBD1 is possibly the D segment (6 matching bases). The sequencing used tumor tissue (inferred from file names), collected from a patient given nivolumab and ipilimumab in sequence. This receptor was obtained from a human donor with melanoma. The nucleotides read TGCGCCAGCAGCTTACTAGTTCGGGACACTTTTTCCTACAATGAGCAGTTCTTC. Its protein product is CASSLLVRDTFSYNEQFF.